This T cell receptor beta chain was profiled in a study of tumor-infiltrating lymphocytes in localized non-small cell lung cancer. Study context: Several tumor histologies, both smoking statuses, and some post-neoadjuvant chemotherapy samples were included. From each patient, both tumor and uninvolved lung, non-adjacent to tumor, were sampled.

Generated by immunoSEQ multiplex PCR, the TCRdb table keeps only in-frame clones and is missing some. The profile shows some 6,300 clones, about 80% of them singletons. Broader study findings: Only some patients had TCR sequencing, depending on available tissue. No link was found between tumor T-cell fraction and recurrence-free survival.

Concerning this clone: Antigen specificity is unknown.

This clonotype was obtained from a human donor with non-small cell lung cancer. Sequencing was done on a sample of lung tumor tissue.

This CDR3 reads CATSRAGQAQGEKLFF. The CDR3 DNA reads as TGTGCCACCAGCAGAGCTGGACAGGCCCAAGGGGAAAAACTGTTTTTT. This chain joins TRBV15 and TRBJ1-4, with 7 bases matching TRBD1. V shed 1 base, J shed 8 bases, and the junction held 10 bases outside the gene matches. CDR1 and CDR2 from the germline V gene are LNHNV and YYDKDF (reference sequence). The CDR3 is 16 amino acids.